This T cell receptor (beta chain) was sequenced in a study of blood T cells in healthy people across ages. This clonotype was counted between two and nine times. Its antigen is unknown. Overall study findings and caveats: PBMC samples, being unsorted, prevented any conclusive comparison of naive and antigen-experienced cells.

From germline, CDR1 is MGHDK and CDR2 SYGVNS. V shed 0 bases, J shed 5 bases, and the junction held 15 bases outside the gene matches. This CDR3 comprises 19 residues. For the second PCR, which ran for 7 to 11 cycles, a sample-barcoded 5' primer and a J-beta primer mix were used. MiXCR, run by TCRdb on the 5' RACE reads, gives a single entry per CDR3 protein. The repertoire holds 800,000 or so distinct CDR3 sequences, with around 25% as singletons. The sample also formed part of further work on T cells of mothers and their children. That work contributes: Three healthy Caucasian mothers gave samples, and so did their six children.

Sequencing used blood. This chain uses TRBV25-1 with TRBJ2-7; 11 bases match TRBD2. The receptor was derived from a boy younger than 18 in good health. DNA of the CDR3: TGTGCCAGCAGTGAATATGGAGTCGGCCTAGCGGGAGGTAAAGACGAGCAGTACTTC. It codes for CASSEYGVGLAGGKDEQYF.